The 16 T cell receptor beta chains below were found in one sample sequenced in a study of cytomegalovirus exposure and HLA in healthy donors. The PCR ran on 60 Vbeta and 13 Jbeta primers. Profiling relied on immunoSEQ multiplex PCR, and the TCRdb table lists in-frame clones only, not all of them. The table includes 65,000 to 85,000 clones, 77% detected once. The sequencing input was PBMCs. The receptor source for this set is a man in his fifties in good health and CMV-seropositive.

The rearrangement links TRBV27 to TRBJ1-2; 7 nucleotides agree with TRBD1. Germline V lookup: CDR1 MNHEY, CDR2 SMNVEV (reference sequence). The J segment lost 0 bases and the V segment lost 3 bases, leaving 1 base of the junction unmatched. This CDR3 spans 14 amino acids. The CDR3 DNA follows: TGTGCCAGCAGTTTGGGACAGCCTAACTATGGCTACACCTTC. This encodes CASSLGQPNYGYTF.

This clone turned up a few times. This sequence joins TRBV6-5 and TRBJ1-3; no reliable D call. The V gene's germline CDR1 is MNHEY and CDR2 SVGAGI. There are 15 residues in the CDR3. Trimming removed 2 bases from V and 5 bases from J, with 13 bases in between. The DNA for the CDR3 is TGTGCCAGCAGTTACGCTTTGCAGGAAAGAAACACCATATATTTT. As protein: CASSYALQERNTIYF.

The V and J genes are TRBV7-6 and TRBJ1-4, with 9 bases fitting TRBD1. Germline CDR1 reads SGHVS; CDR2 reads FNYEAQ. The CDR3 sequence is 15 residues long. The V gene end was trimmed by 6 bases and the J gene end by 5 bases; junction bases not matched to a gene: 7. In DNA, the CDR3 is TGTGCCAGCAGTTTGACAGGGGGACCCAATGAAAAACTGTTTTTT. Translation: CASSLTGGPNEKLFF. The full variable domain, in which reference TRBV7-6 and TRBJ1-4 provide the parts outside the CDR3, is GAGVSQSPRYKVTKRGQDVALRCDPISGHVSLYWYRQALGQGPEFLTYFNYEAQQDKSGLPNDRFSAERPEGSISTLTIQRTEQRDSAMYRCASSLTGGPNEKLFFGSGTQLSVL.

DNA of the CDR3: TGTGCCAGCAGTCGGGAGGGCGGGGGTGGGAGTCAGCCCCAGCATTTT. Its protein product is CASSREGGGGSQPQHF. The rearrangement uses TRBV9 and TRBJ1-5, with D possibly being TRBD1 (5 bases). V was shortened by 5 bases and J by 6 bases, with 21 bases between the two germline ends. Germline CDR1 and CDR2: SGDLS and YYNGEE. CDR3 length: 16 amino acids.

The rearrangement uses TRBV5-4 and TRBJ2-5; no reliable D call. V lost 4 bases and J lost 3, with 10 bases in between. This CDR3 is built from 13 residues. The V gene's germline CDR1 is SGHNT and CDR2 YYREEE (reference sequence). The CDR3 sequence: CASSPTAEETQYF. CDR3 coding DNA: TGTGCCAGCAGCCCAACAGCCGAAGAGACCCAGTACTTC.

The rearrangement links TRBV29-1 to TRBJ1-2, with unresolved D. Trimming pared 5 bases from V and 8 bases from J, leaving 9 bases between. This CDR3 region has 10 residues. Per the germline V gene, CDR1 is SQVTM and CDR2 is ANQGSEA. The CDR3 region has the DNA TGCAGCGTTCTAGGTTACGGCTACACCTTC. It specifies CSVLGYGYTF.

V is TRBV10-3 and J is TRBJ2-1; 15 nucleotides match TRBD2. The V gene's germline CDR1 is ENHRY and CDR2 SYGVKD. The CDR3 runs 15 residues. Losses at the gene ends were 6 bases for V and 8 bases for J; bases not matched to a gene: 5. The CDR3 spells CAISPGLAGGDEQFF. The CDR3 DNA reads TGTGCCATCAGCCCCGGACTAGCGGGGGGGGATGAGCAGTTCTTC.

V gene TRBV7-8 combines with J gene TRBJ2-2; D perhaps matches TRBD2 (5 bases). The CDR3 covers 13 residues. CDR1 is SGHVS, CDR2 FQNEAQ, per germline. The germline V and J ends were trimmed by 1 base and 5 bases, with 5 bases remaining between them. The CDR3 here is CASSLGRTGELFF. The CDR3 DNA follows: TGTGCCAGCAGCTTAGGGAGGACCGGGGAGCTGTTTTTT.

The J gene is TRBJ1-1, the V gene TRBV10-2; D uncertain. The V and J ends lost 3 bases and 2 bases respectively, with 19 bases between them. Germline CDR1 and CDR2: WSHSY and SAAADI. The CDR3 is 17 amino acids. CDR3 sequence (DNA): TGCGCCAGCAGTGATATGCAGGACTCACGGGTTAACACTGAAGCTTTCTTT. As protein: CASSDMQDSRVNTEAFF.

V is TRBV7-9 and J is TRBJ2-1; the match to TRBD2 covers 12 bases. CDR1 and CDR2 from the germline V gene are SEHNR and FQNEAQ (reference sequence). The V segment lost 0 bases and the J segment 6 bases; nucleotides outside the gene matches: 3. The CDR3 consists of 16 residues. This chain's CDR3 is CASSLARGLAGNEQFF. CDR3 in DNA: TGTGCCAGCAGCTTAGCGCGGGGACTAGCGGGCAATGAGCAGTTCTTC.

This clone was picked up one time. V and J are TRBV10-3 and TRBJ1-1, with D hard to call. Germline values: CDR1 ENHRY, CDR2 SYGVKD. Deletions cut 3 bases from V and 4 bases from J, with 9 bases between. The CDR3 length is 13 residues. The DNA of the CDR3 is TGTGCCATCAGTGAACCGGAGGCCACTGAAGCTTTCTTT. Translating gives CAISEPEATEAFF.

This clone has only one observation. This chain uses TRBV23-1 with TRBJ1-2, with a possible D match to TRBD1 (6 bases). TRBV23-1 is reported as an ORF; its role is uncertain. The CDR3 has 21 amino acids. V was shortened by 0 bases and J by 3 bases, with 29 bases between the two germline ends. In DNA, the CDR3 is TGCGCCAGCAGTCAATCGATAGGACAGCCGGAACCGTCAGTCTCGCACTATGGCTACACCTTC. The encoded protein is CASSQSIGQPEPSVSHYGYTF.

This chain joins TRBV5-6 and TRBJ2-2; 8 bases agree with TRBD1. This CDR3 contains 15 residues. Trimming took 4 bases from V and 5 from J; bases not matched to a gene: 7. Looked up from germline, CDR1 is SGHDT and CDR2 is YYEEEE. CDR3 nucleotides: TGTGCCAGCAGCGCGAAAACAGGGGGTACCGGGGAGCTGTTTTTT. Translating it yields CASSAKTGGTGELFF.

This clone was counted once. This chain links TRBV28 with TRBJ2-1; TRBD1 matches at 11 bases. V was clipped by 1 base and J by 9 bases; unmatched bases: 5. The CDR3 has 15 amino acids. CDR1 is MDHEN and CDR2 is SYDVKM in the germline V gene. Here the CDR3 DNA reads TGTGCCAGCAGTTTATCCGGGACAGGGGGAGGTGAGCAGTTCTTC. This translates into CASSLSGTGGGEQFF.

Points on this clone: At one of its ends the junction is not consistent with the germline gene, which may arise from a read error. V is TRBV23-1 and J is TRBJ2-4; D is perhaps TRBD2 (5 bases). TRBV23-1 is marked as an open reading frame, function uncertain. The CDR3 spans 17 residues. The DNA of the CDR3 is TGCGCCAGCAGTCAATCTGTCGCTGGGAGAGCCAAAAACAGTCAGTACTTC. This sequence encodes CASSQSVAGRAKNSQYF.

This chain links TRBV6-1 with TRBJ2-7; D possibly corresponds to TRBD2 (6 bases). This CDR3 comprises 13 residues. From germline, CDR1 is MNHNS and CDR2 SASEGT. The ends were cut back, 3 bases at V and 6 bases at J, with 12 bases in the middle. CDR3 in amino acids: CASSEQGGGEQYF. The CDR3 nucleotides read TGTGCCAGCAGTGAGCAGGGAGGAGGCGAGCAGTACTTC.